This TCR beta chain was sequenced during a study of cytomegalovirus exposure and HLA in healthy donors. Looking at the study overall: Genotyping of some 390 donors showed that 80% to 90% belonged to the Caucasian-associated ancestry cluster. Study-level results: The study found most TCR sequences rare, yet found some public TCRs in many donors. Segments of the TCR beta V type were, in most cases, productive about 87% or about 30% of the time in an earlier analysis.

The PCR was carried out with 60 Vbeta primers and 13 Jbeta primers. Repertoires were generated with immunoSEQ multiplex PCR, while TCRdb's copy carries only in-frame clones and drops some. The repertoire holds 200,000 to 250,000 clones, with 70% to 85% as singletons. Germline-derived CDR1 and CDR2 are LNHDA and SQIVND (reference sequence). Trimming cost V 5 bases and J 9 bases; bases outside gene matches: 4. The CDR3 spans 13 residues. As concerns this clone: Antigen specificity is unknown.

The chain carries TRBV19 and TRBJ1-6, with TRBD1 matching over 7 bases. Material for sequencing was PBMCs. This TCR derives from a girl aged 2 to 9 in good health and CMV-seronegative. For the CDR3, the DNA is TGTGCCAGTAGTGGGACAGAGTTTTCACCCCTCCACTTT. Translated: CASSGTEFSPLHF.